Presented here are 18 T cell receptor beta chains from one specimen sequenced in a study of blood T cell repertoires in COVID-19. Data came from immunoSEQ multiplex PCR; TCRdb stores just in-frame clones and leaves some out. The table has about 140,000 clones, around 83% seen once. The sequenced sample was peripheral blood. The receptor set was obtained from a man in his sixties with active or convalescent COVID-19.

The rearrangement joins TRBV7-2 to TRBJ1-5; D remains ambiguous. V shed 5 bases and J shed 2 bases, with 10 bases lying between them. The CDR3 extends over 14 amino acids. Germline assignment: CDR1 SGHTA and CDR2 FQGNSA. The CDR3 sequence: CASSPQSGNQPQHF. The CDR3 coding sequence is TGTGCCAGCAGCCCCCAATCGGGCAATCAGCCCCAGCATTTT.

The sample holds a few counts of this clone. The chain is built from TRBV7-9 and TRBJ2-1, with 7 bases aligning to TRBD2. The CDR3 loop spans 16 amino acids. V gave up 8 bases and J gave up 0 bases; unmatched junction bases: 10. Looked up from germline, CDR1 is SEHNR and CDR2 is FQNEAQ (reference sequence). The CDR3 DNA reads TGTGCCAGCGAATGGACTAGATCAAGCTCCTACAATGAGCAGTTCTTC. This encodes CASEWTRSSSYNEQFF.

The chain links TRBV11-3 to TRBJ2-1; 8 positions match TRBD2. Trimming cost V 5 bases and J 2 bases; bases outside gene matches: 8. Germline V CDR1 and CDR2: SGHNT, YENEEA. This CDR3 region has 16 residues. The CDR3 is CASSPPRAGAYNEQFF. The CDR3 coding sequence is TGTGCCAGCAGCCCCCCGCGAGCGGGAGCCTACAATGAGCAGTTCTTC.

The chain recombines TRBV27 with TRBJ2-1; D possibly corresponds to TRBD2 (7 bases). Germline loops: CDR1 MNHEY, CDR2 SMNVEV (reference sequence). With 2 bases removed from V and 14 bases from J, the gap between germline ends came to 13 bases. This CDR3 has 12 residues. CDR3 sequence reads: CASSLGGAREFF. CDR3 DNA sequence: TGTGCCAGCAGTTTAGGGGGGGCCAGAGAGTTCTTC.

The gene calls are TRBV18 and TRBJ2-1; 7 positions match TRBD2. The germline V gene encodes CDR1 KGHSH and CDR2 LQKENI. The CDR3 consists of 13 residues. After removal of 1 base from V and 7 bases from J, the junction contained 1 base not matched to a gene. This CDR3 is CASSPLGGNEQFF. CDR3 coding DNA: TGTGCCAGCTCACCACTCGGGGGGAATGAGCAGTTCTTC.

V gene TRBV18 combines with J gene TRBJ1-3, with D tentatively TRBD1 (6 bases). This CDR3 has 17 residues. Germline lookup yields CDR1 KGHSH and CDR2 LQKENI. With 3 bases removed from V and 0 bases from J, the gap between germline ends came to 15 bases. The CDR3 here is CASSPIPPDSSGNTIYF. The CDR3 nucleotides are TGTGCCAGCTCACCTATCCCCCCGGACAGCTCTGGAAACACCATATATTTT. The variable domain in full, with the rest retrieved from reference TRBV18 and TRBJ1-3, is NAGVMQNPRHLVRRRGQEARLRCSPMKGHSHVYWYRQLPEEGLKFMVYLQKENIIDESGMPKERFSAEFPKEGPSILRIQQVVRGDSAAYFCASSPIPPDSSGNTIYFGEGSWLTVV.

The chain combines TRBV14 with TRBJ2-1, with D perhaps TRBD2 (5 bases). The V end lost 7 bases, the J end lost 3 bases, and 16 bases lay between the germline ends. Germline V CDR1 and CDR2: SGHDN, FVKESK. This CDR3 is 15 amino acids long. The CDR3 DNA reads as TGTGCCAGCAACCCGAGCGGAGAGGTCTACAATGAGCAGTTCTTC. This sequence encodes CASNPSGEVYNEQFF.

V and J are TRBV7-2 and TRBJ2-7; D not resolved. This CDR3 region has 13 residues. Trimming left V 6 bases short and J 2 bases short, with 11 bases between. CDR1 and CDR2 (germline): SGHTA, FQGNSA. The DNA for the CDR3 is TGTGCCAGCAGACCCCAGGTGACCTACGAGCAGTACTTC. Residues: CASRPQVTYEQYF.

In its sample, this clone was seen a few times. At one end, the junction sequence differs from germline, possibly due to a read error. This chain connects TRBV19 to TRBJ2-1; D is unresolved. CDR3 length: 13 residues. Germline assignment: CDR1 LNHDA and CDR2 SQIVND (reference sequence). The CDR3 DNA follows: TGTGCCAGTAGTATAGACTCCCACAATGAGCAGTTCTTC. It encodes CASSIDSHNEQFF. The whole variable domain, filled in from reference TRBV19 and TRBJ2-1, reads DGGITQSPKYLFRKEGQNVTLSCEQNLNHDAMYWYRQDPGQGLRLIYYSQIVNDFQKGDIAEGYSVSREKKESFPLTVTSAQKNPTAFYLCASSIDSHNEQFFGPGTRLTVL.

The rearrangement links TRBV2 to TRBJ2-5, with D perhaps TRBD2 (5 bases). The V and J ends lost 7 bases and 2 bases respectively, with 17 bases between them. From germline, CDR1 is SNHLY and CDR2 FYNNEI. This CDR3 has 15 residues. CDR3 coding DNA: TGTGCCAGCAAGTCGAACCGGGGTCCACAAGAGACCCAGTACTTC. This sequence encodes CASKSNRGPQETQYF.

This chain joins TRBV11-3 and TRBJ2-3; D possibly corresponds to TRBD2 (6 bases). CDR1 SGHNT and CDR2 YENEEA come from the germline V gene. The CDR3 length is 15 residues. Trimming cost V 5 bases and J 4 bases, with 16 bases left between them. The CDR3 bases are TGTGCCAGCAGCCAGCACGGCGGGATTTCAGATACGCAGTATTTT. Residues: CASSQHGGISDTQYF.

The rearrangement joins TRBV2 to TRBJ2-1; 10 nucleotides match TRBD2. With V trimmed by 6 bases and J by 4 bases, 6 bases remained unmatched. Per the germline V gene, CDR1 is SNHLY and CDR2 is FYNNEI. The CDR3 consists of 15 residues. The CDR3 spells CASRERGGLYNEQFF. The CDR3 coding sequence is TGTGCCAGCAGAGAGCGGGGGGGCCTGTACAATGAGCAGTTCTTC.

The table lists this clone with a few counts. The rearrangement joins TRBV18 to TRBJ2-7, with 9 bases matching TRBD2. The length of the CDR3 is 13 residues. Unmatched junction bases numbered 3, after V lost 3 bases and J lost 6 bases. CDR1 is KGHSH and CDR2 is LQKENI in the germline V gene. The CDR3 sequence: CASSPGGGVEQYF. DNA for the CDR3: TGTGCCAGCTCACCCGGCGGGGGGGTCGAGCAGTACTTC.

This clone has just one count. The chain couples TRBV14 to TRBJ1-1; 7 positions agree with TRBD1. Germline V gene sequence: CDR1 SGHDN, CDR2 FVKESK. V was clipped by 4 bases and J by 1 base; unmatched bases: 3. The CDR3 has 14 amino acids. CDR3 nucleotides: TGTGCCAGCAGCCGGGACAGCCGGAACACTGAAGCTTTCTTT. Translated, it gives CASSRDSRNTEAFF.

This clone came up once. This rearrangement joins TRBV3-1 (or the pseudogene TRBV3-2) to TRBJ1-1, with 9 bases lining up with TRBD1. The ends lost 0 bases at V and 5 bases at J; junction bases unmatched: 10. The CDR3 has 17 residues. The germline gives CDR1 LGHDT, CDR2 YNNKEL (reference sequence). CDR3 sequence reads: CASSQDRWGTGITEAFF. In nucleotides, the CDR3 is TGTGCCAGCAGCCAAGATAGGTGGGGGACAGGGATAACTGAAGCTTTCTTT.

The J gene is TRBJ1-5, the V gene TRBV19; 7 bases align to TRBD1. The CDR3 runs 13 residues. Germline-derived CDR1 and CDR2 are LNHDA and SQIVND (reference sequence). Here the CDR3 reads CATTGAFIQPQHF. CDR3 nucleotide sequence: TGTGCGACAACAGGGGCTTTCATTCAGCCCCAGCATTTT.

This clone was observed a handful of times. The DNA for the CDR3 is TGTGCCAGCAGCCTAAACTTGACAGGGGGCTTTAATGAAAAACTGTTTTTT. Translating gives CASSLNLTGGFNEKLFF. V and J are TRBV5-5 and TRBJ1-4; 10 bases align to TRBD1. V was clipped by 4 bases and J by 4 bases; unmatched bases: 10. The CDR3 totals 17 residues. CDR1 SGHKS and CDR2 YYEKEE come from the germline V gene (reference sequence).

This sequence joins TRBV5-5 and TRBJ1-4, with 9 bases that match TRBD1. The CDR3 covers 16 residues. The germline gives CDR1 SGHKS, CDR2 YYEKEE (reference sequence). V shed 5 bases, J shed 0 bases, and the junction held 5 bases outside the gene matches. CDR3 amino acids: CASSLTGGTTNEKLFF. The CDR3 DNA follows: TGTGCCAGCAGTTTGACAGGGGGAACAACTAATGAAAAACTGTTTTTT.